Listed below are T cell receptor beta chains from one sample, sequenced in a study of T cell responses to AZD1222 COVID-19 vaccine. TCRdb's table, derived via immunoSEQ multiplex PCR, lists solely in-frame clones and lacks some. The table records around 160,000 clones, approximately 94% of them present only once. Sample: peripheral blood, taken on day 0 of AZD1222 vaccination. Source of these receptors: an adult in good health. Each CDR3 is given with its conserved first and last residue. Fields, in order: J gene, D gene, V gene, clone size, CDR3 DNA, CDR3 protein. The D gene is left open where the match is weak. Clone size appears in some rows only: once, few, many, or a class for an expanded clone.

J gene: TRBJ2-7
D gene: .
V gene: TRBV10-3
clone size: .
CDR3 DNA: TGTGCCATCAGCGGGGTACAGGTGGGCGGCGAGCAGTACTTC
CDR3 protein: CAISGVQVGGEQYF

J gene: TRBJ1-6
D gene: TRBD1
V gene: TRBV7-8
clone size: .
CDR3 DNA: TGTGCCAGCAGCTTAGGCACAGGGGACACAAATTCACCCCTCCACTTT
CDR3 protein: CASSLGTGDTNSPLHF

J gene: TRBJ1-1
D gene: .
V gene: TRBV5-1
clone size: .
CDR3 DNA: TGCGCCAGCAGCCGAATGGGCACTGAAGCTTTCTTT
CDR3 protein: CASSRMGTEAFF

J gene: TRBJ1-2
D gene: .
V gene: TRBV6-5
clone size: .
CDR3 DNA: TGTGCCAGCAGAATCCTAGACGGCTATGGCTACACCTTC
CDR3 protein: CASRILDGYGYTF

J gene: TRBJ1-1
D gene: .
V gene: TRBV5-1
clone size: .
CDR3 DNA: TGCGCCAGCAGTGATCAGGGGACGACTGAAGCTTTCTTT
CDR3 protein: CASSDQGTTEAFF

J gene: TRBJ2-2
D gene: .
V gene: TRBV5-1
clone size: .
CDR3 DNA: TGCGCCAGCAGCTTCAGGGTCGGGGAGCTGTTTTTT
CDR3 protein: CASSFRVGELFF

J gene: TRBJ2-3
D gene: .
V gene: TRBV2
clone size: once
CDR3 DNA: TGTGCCAGCAGTGAAGTTAGCTCAGATACGCAGTATTTT
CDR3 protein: CASSEVSSDTQYF

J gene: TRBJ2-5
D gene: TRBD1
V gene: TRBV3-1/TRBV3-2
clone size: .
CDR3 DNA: TGTGCCAGCAGCCAGGTATGGGGAGGACAGGGCCAGACCCAGTACTTC
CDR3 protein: CASSQVWGGQGQTQYF

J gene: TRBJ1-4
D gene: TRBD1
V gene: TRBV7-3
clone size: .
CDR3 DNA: TGTGCCAGCAGCACATCCGGGACAGGGGTTGGTAATGAAAAACTGTTTTTT
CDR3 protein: CASSTSGTGVGNEKLFF

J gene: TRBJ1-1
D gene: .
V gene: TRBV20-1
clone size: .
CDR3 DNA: TGCAGTGCTAGTCGCGGGGTAAAAACTGAAGCTTTCTTT
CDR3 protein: CSASRGVKTEAFF